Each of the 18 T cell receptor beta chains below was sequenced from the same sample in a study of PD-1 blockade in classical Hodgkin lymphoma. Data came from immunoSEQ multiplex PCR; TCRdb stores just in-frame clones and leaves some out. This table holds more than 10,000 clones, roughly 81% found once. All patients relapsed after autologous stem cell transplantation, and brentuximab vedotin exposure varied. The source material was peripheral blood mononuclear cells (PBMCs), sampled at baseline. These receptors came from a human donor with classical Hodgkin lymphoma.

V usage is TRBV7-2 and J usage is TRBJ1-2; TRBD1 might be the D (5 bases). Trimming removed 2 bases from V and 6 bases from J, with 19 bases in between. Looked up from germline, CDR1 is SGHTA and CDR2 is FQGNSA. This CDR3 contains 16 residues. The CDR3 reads CASSLFPRAERHGYTF. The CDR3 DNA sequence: TGTGCCAGCAGCTTATTCCCCAGGGCCGAGCGTCATGGCTACACCTTC. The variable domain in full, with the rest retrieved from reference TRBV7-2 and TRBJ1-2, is GAGVSQSPSNKVTEKGKDVELRCDPISGHTALYWYRQSLGQGLEFLIYFQGNSAPDKSGLPSDRFSAERTGGSVSTLTIQRTQQEDSAVYLCASSLFPRAERHGYTFGSGTRLTVV.

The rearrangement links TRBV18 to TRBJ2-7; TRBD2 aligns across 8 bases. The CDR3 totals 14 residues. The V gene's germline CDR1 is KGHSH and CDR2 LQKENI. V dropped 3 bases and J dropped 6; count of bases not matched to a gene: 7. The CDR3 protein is CASSPDSGAREQYF. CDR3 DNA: TGTGCCAGCTCACCGGATAGCGGGGCACGCGAGCAGTACTTC.

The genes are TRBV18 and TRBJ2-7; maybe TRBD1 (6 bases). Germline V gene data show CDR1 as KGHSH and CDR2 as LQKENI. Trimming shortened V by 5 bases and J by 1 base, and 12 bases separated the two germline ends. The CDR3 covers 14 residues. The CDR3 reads CASSSWTDSYEQYF. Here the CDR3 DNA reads TGTGCCAGCTCATCCTGGACAGATTCCTACGAGCAGTACTTC.

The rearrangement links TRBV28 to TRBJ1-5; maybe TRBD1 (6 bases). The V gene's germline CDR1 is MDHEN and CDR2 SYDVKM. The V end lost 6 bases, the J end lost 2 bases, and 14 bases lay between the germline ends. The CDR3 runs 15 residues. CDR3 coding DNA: TGTGCCAGCAGAGCACAGGGCACGGGCAATCAGCCCCAGCATTTT. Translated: CASRAQGTGNQPQHF.

The chain's CDR3 is CASSTRLAGSTDTQYF. DNA of the CDR3: TGTGCCAGCAGCACGCGACTAGCGGGGAGCACAGATACGCAGTATTTT. The rearrangement joins TRBV7-8 to TRBJ2-3; TRBD2 matches 11 bases. Trimming at V came to 5 bases and at J to 0 bases, leaving 4 bases not matched to a gene. The V gene's germline CDR1 is SGHVS and CDR2 FQNEAQ. This CDR3 has 16 amino acids.

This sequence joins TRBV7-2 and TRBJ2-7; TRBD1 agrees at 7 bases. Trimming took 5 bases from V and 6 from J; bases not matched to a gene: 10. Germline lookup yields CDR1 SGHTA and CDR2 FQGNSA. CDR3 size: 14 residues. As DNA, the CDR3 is TGTGCCAGCAGCCTCTCGACAGGGCAGGGCGAGCAGTACTTC. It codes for CASSLSTGQGEQYF.

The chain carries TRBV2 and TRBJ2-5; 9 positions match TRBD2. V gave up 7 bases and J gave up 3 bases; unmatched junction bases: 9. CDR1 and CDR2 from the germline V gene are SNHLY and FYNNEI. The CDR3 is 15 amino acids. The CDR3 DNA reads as TGTGCCAGCACCACTCAGGCTAGCGGGAAAGAGACCCAGTACTTC. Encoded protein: CASTTQASGKETQYF.

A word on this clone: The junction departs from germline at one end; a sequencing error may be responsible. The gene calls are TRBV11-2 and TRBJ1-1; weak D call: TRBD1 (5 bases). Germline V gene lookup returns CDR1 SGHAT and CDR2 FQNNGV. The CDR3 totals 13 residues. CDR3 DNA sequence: TGTGCCAGCAGCCCCGGGGGGAACGCTGAAGCTTTCTTT. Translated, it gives CASSPGGNAEAFF.

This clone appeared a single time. The CDR3 spells CASSFKGANTEAFF. The CDR3 DNA sequence: TGTGCCAGCAGTTTTAAGGGAGCGAACACTGAAGCTTTCTTT. This chain joins TRBV27 and TRBJ1-1; D remains unclear. V lost 3 bases and J 1 base, leaving 9 bases between the germline ends. Germline V gene lookup returns CDR1 MNHEY and CDR2 SMNVEV (reference sequence). This CDR3 is built from 14 residues.

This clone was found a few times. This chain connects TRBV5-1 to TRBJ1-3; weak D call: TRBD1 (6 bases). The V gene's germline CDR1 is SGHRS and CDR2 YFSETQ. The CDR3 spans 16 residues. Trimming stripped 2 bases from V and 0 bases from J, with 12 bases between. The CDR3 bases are TGCGCCAGCAGCTTTATGGGACATCGCTCTGGAAACACCATATATTTT. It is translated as CASSFMGHRSGNTIYF.

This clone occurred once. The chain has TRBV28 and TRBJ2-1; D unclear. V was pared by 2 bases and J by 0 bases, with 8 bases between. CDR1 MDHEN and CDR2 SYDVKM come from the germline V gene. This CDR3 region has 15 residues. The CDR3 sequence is CASSLKAGSYNEQFF. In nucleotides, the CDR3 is TGTGCCAGCAGTTTAAAGGCCGGCTCCTACAATGAGCAGTTCTTC.

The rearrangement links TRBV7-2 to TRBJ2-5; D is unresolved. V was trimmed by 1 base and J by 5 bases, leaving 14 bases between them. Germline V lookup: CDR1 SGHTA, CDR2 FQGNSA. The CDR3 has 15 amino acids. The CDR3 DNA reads TGTGCCAGCAGCTTAGGGTCACCAACTGGGGAGACCCAGTACTTC. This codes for CASSLGSPTGETQYF.

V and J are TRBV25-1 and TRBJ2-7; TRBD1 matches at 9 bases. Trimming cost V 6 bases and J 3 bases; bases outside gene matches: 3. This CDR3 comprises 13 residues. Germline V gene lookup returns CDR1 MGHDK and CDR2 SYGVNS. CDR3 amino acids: CASRVTGGYEQYF. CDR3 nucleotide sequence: TGTGCCAGCAGAGTGACAGGGGGCTACGAGCAGTACTTC.

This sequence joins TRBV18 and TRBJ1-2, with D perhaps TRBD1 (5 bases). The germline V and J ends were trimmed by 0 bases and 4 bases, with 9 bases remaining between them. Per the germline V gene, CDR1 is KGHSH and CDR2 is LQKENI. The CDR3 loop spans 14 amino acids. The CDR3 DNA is TGTGCCAGCTCACCACCGGGGGGAACCTATGGCTACACCTTC. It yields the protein CASSPPGGTYGYTF.

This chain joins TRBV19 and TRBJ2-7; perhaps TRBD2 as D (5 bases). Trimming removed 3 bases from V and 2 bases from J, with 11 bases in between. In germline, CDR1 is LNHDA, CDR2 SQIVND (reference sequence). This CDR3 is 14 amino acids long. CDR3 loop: CASSISAEAYEQYF. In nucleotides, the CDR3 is TGTGCCAGTAGTATCTCGGCGGAGGCCTACGAGCAGTACTTC.

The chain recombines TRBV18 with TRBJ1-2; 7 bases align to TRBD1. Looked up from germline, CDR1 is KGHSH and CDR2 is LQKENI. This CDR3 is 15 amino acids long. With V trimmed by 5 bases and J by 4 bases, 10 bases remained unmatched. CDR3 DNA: TGTGCCAGCTCATCCGGACAGGCCGACCTCTATGGCTACACCTTC. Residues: CASSSGQADLYGYTF.

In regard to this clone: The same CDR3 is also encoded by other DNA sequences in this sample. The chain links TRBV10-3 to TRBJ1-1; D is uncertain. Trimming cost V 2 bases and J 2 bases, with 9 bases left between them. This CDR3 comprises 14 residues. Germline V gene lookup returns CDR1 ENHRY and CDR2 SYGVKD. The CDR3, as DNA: TGTGCCATCAGTGAGCCGGGAGGAAACACTGAAGCTTTCTTT. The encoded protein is CAISEPGGNTEAFF.

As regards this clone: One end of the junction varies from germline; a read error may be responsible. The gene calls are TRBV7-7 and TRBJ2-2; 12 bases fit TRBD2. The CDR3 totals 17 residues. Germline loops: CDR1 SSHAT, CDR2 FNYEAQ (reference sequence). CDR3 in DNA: TGTGCTAGCAGCTCGGGACTAGCGGGTATCGCGGACGGGGAGCTGTTTTTT. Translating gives CASSSGLAGIADGELFF.